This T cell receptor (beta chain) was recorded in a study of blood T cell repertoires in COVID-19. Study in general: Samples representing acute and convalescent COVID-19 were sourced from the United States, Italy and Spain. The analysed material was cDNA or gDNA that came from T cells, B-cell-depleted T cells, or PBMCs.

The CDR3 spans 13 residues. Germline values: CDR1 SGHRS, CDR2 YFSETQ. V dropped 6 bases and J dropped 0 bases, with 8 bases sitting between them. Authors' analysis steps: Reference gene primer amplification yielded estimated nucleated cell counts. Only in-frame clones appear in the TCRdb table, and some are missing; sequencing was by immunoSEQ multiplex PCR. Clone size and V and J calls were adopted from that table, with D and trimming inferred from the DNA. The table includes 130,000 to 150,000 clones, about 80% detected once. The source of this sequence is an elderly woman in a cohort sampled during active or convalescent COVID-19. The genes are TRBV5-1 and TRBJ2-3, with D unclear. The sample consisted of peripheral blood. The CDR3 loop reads CASKASSTDTQYF. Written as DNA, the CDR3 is TGCGCCAGCAAAGCGAGTAGCACAGATACGCAGTATTTT.